The clone carrying this T cell receptor beta chain was counted a single time. The data stem from a study of blood T cell repertoires in COVID-19. The wider study: Sample material is recorded as cDNA or gDNA derived from T cells, B-cell-depleted T cells, or PBMCs.

Data came from immunoSEQ multiplex PCR; TCRdb stores just in-frame clones and leaves some out. The sample records fewer than 350,000 clones, more than 75% being singletons. The V segment lost 5 bases and the J segment 3 bases; nucleotides outside the gene matches: 3. The CDR3 has 16 amino acids. CDR1 is LGHDT, CDR2 YNNKEL, per germline (reference sequence). This clonotype was sampled from a woman in her sixties in a cohort exposed to, infected with or recovered from COVID-19 (not recorded which). Sample: PBMCs or T cells enriched from blood (not recorded which). This rearrangement joins TRBV3-1 (or the pseudogene TRBV3-2) to TRBJ2-5; 16 bases match TRBD2. This chain's CDR3 is CASSSGLAGGKETQYF. For the CDR3, the DNA is TGTGCCAGCAGCTCGGGACTAGCGGGAGGGAAAGAGACCCAGTACTTC.